This passage covers 19 T cell receptor beta chains from one sample sequenced in a study of cytomegalovirus exposure and HLA in healthy donors. PCR used 60 Vbeta primers and 13 Jbeta primers. Clones were sequenced by immunoSEQ multiplex PCR, and TCRdb holds only the in-frame ones, with some missing. The table includes some 130,000 clones, 55% to 75% detected once. The sample consisted of PBMCs. The receptors originated from a man in his fifties in good health and CMV-seropositive.

The chain recombines TRBV11-1 with TRBJ1-2; no definite D call. This CDR3 spans 14 amino acids. Trimming left V 2 bases short and J 2 bases short, with 9 bases between. The germline V gene has CDR1 SGHAT and CDR2 FQDESV (reference sequence). CDR3 residues: CASSLISGNYGYTF. CDR3 DNA: TGTGCCAGCAGCTTAATATCCGGGAACTATGGCTACACCTTC.

J is TRBJ1-4 and V is TRBV6-1; D remains unclear. Germline V CDR1 and CDR2: MNHNS, SASEGT. V gave up 5 bases and J gave up 7 bases, with 14 bases separating them. The CDR3 loop spans 14 amino acids. CDR3 residues: CASSSEEFGEKLFF. CDR3 sequence (DNA): TGTGCCAGCAGTTCGGAGGAGTTCGGTGAAAAACTGTTTTTT.

The CDR3 nucleotides are TGTGCCAGCAGCTTGACAGTGAACACTGAAGCTTTCTTT. This codes for CASSLTVNTEAFF. This chain links TRBV5-6 with TRBJ1-1; D not resolved. Trimming pared 1 base from V and 0 bases from J, leaving 4 bases between. Germline assignment: CDR1 SGHDT and CDR2 YYEEEE. The CDR3 has 13 amino acids.

The chain joins TRBV5-6 to TRBJ2-5, with D unclear. The J call may be incorrect, as the DNA end agrees better with TRBJ2-7. The CDR3 runs to 15 residues. The V gene's germline CDR1 is SGHDT and CDR2 YYEEEE. In DNA, the CDR3 is TGTGCCAGCAGCTCCCTGGCGGCTCCCTCCTACGAGCAGTACTTC. Residues: CASSSLAAPSYEQYF.

The chain joins TRBV28 to TRBJ2-7; 11 positions agree with TRBD1. The V segment lost 6 bases and the J segment 6 bases; nucleotides outside the gene matches: 10. CDR1 and CDR2 from the germline V gene are MDHEN and SYDVKM. The CDR3 totals 15 residues. The DNA of the CDR3 is TGTGCCAGCAGCCGCGCCGGACAGGGGGCGGCCGAGCAGTACTTC. Its translation: CASSRAGQGAAEQYF.

This clone showed up just a few times. The chain employs TRBV6-5 and TRBJ2-5; perhaps TRBD1 as D (5 bases). Germline CDR1 MNHEY, CDR2 SVGAGI. CDR3 length: 13 residues. Trimming removed 2 bases from V and 1 base from J, with 5 bases in between. The CDR3 here is CASSYRGQETQYF. CDR3 bases: TGTGCCAGCAGTTACAGGGGCCAAGAGACCCAGTACTTC.

The CDR3 bases are TGCGCCAGCAGCTTCCGTGACTACCCTTTCCAAGAGACCCAGTACTTC. As protein: CASSFRDYPFQETQYF. J is TRBJ2-5 and V is TRBV5-1, with a possible D match to TRBD2 (5 bases). This CDR3 contains 16 residues. The germline V gene has CDR1 SGHRS and CDR2 YFSETQ. V gave up 2 bases and J gave up 1 base, with 15 bases separating them. The full variable domain, in which reference TRBV5-1 and TRBJ2-5 provide the parts outside the CDR3, is KAGVTQTPRYLIKTRGQQVTLSCSPISGHRSVSWYQQTPGQGLQFLFEYFSETQRNKGNFPGRFSGRQFSNSRSEMNVSTLELGDSALYLCASSFRDYPFQETQYFGPGTRLLVL.

This clone was observed a few times. The chain is built from TRBV10-3 and TRBJ1-5, with TRBD1 matching over 8 bases. This CDR3 has 14 residues. Losses at the gene ends were 6 bases for V and 2 bases for J; bases not matched to a gene: 3. Germline CDR1 reads ENHRY; CDR2 reads SYGVKD. CDR3 in amino acids: CAISDRGGNQPQHF. CDR3 in DNA: TGTGCCATCAGCGACAGGGGAGGCAATCAGCCCCAGCATTTT.

CDR3 amino acids: CASSFDGVPGSEQYF. In DNA form, the CDR3 reads TGTGCCAGCAGCTTCGACGGGGTCCCGGGTTCGGAGCAGTACTTC. The chain links TRBV7-3 to TRBJ2-7; TRBD2 is a possible D gene (5 bases). This CDR3 is built from 15 residues. CDR1 SGHTA and CDR2 FQGTGA come from the germline V gene. The V and J ends lost 3 bases and 7 bases respectively, with 19 bases between them.

V gene TRBV18 combines with J gene TRBJ1-5; perhaps TRBD1 as D (6 bases). With 3 bases removed from V and 4 bases from J, the gap between germline ends came to 10 bases. The CDR3 runs to 14 residues. CDR1 and CDR2 (germline): KGHSH, LQKENI. This CDR3 reads CASSPGQSNQPQHF. Written as DNA, the CDR3 is TGTGCCAGCTCACCTGGACAGAGTAATCAGCCCCAGCATTTT.

The chain links TRBV29-1 to TRBJ1-2, with TRBD1 identical over 9 bases. V shed 6 bases, J shed 6 bases, and the junction held 14 bases outside the gene matches. Germline values: CDR1 SQVTM, CDR2 ANQGSEA. The CDR3 length is 15 residues. For the CDR3, the DNA is TGCAGCGTCGCGAGGGCACAGGGGGCTTCGGATGGCTACACCTTC. Protein sequence: CSVARAQGASDGYTF.

This clone was observed once. The chain uses TRBV7-9 and TRBJ2-7; TRBD1 matches 7 bases. From germline, CDR1 is SEHNR and CDR2 FQNEAQ (reference sequence). The CDR3 length is 15 residues. Germline trimming cut 0 bases from V and 4 bases from J; bases unmatched to any gene: 6. The CDR3 region has the DNA TGTGCCAGCAGCTTAGCAGGGCAGGGGGAATACGAGCAGTACTTC. Translating gives CASSLAGQGEYEQYF.

The V and J genes are TRBV15 and TRBJ1-1, with D perhaps TRBD1 (5 bases). The CDR3 sequence is 17 residues long. Between the trimmed V and J ends, which lost 2 bases and 0 bases, there was a span of 16 bases. CDR1 and CDR2 from the germline V gene are LNHNV and YYDKDF (reference sequence). Written as DNA, the CDR3 is TGTGCCACCAGCAGATTGGGGGGTCTCCTCATGAACACTGAAGCTTTCTTT. It codes for CATSRLGGLLMNTEAFF. The complete variable domain, with remaining parts taken from reference TRBV15 and TRBJ1-1, reads DAMVIQNPRYQVTQFGKPVTLSCSQTLNHNVMYWYQQKSSQAPKLLFHYYDKDFNNEADTPDNFQSRRPNTSFCFLDIRSPGLGDTAMYLCATSRLGGLLMNTEAFFGQGTRLTVV.

In this sample, this clone turned up a few times. V is TRBV19 and J is TRBJ1-1; 7 bases fit TRBD1. Trimming removed 3 bases from V and 4 bases from J; junction bases left unmatched: 5. CDR3 length equals 14 residues. The germline V gene encodes CDR1 LNHDA and CDR2 SQIVND (reference sequence). CDR3 DNA sequence: TGTGCCAGTAGTATGGTACAGGGGAGCACTGAAGCTTTCTTT. It yields the protein CASSMVQGSTEAFF. The complete variable domain, with remaining parts taken from reference TRBV19 and TRBJ1-1, reads DGGITQSPKYLFRKEGQNVTLSCEQNLNHDAMYWYRQDPGQGLRLIYYSQIVNDFQKGDIAEGYSVSREKKESFPLTVTSAQKNPTAFYLCASSMVQGSTEAFFGQGTRLTVV.

V is TRBV18 and J is TRBJ1-3; D perhaps matches TRBD1 (6 bases). The germline V and J ends were trimmed by 3 bases and 0 bases, with 18 bases remaining between them. The CDR3 totals 18 residues. Germline CDR1 and CDR2: KGHSH and LQKENI. For the CDR3, the DNA is TGTGCCAGCTCACCTCGCATGACGGACAGAGCCTCTGGAAACACCATATATTTT. Its translation: CASSPRMTDRASGNTIYF.

The CDR3 loop is CASSQDPPTGGPDTQYF. DNA of the CDR3: TGCGCCAGCAGCCAAGATCCCCCGACGGGAGGGCCAGATACGCAGTATTTT. The chain carries TRBV4-3 and TRBJ2-3, with TRBD2 identical over 8 bases. Germline V gene sequence: CDR1 LGHNA, CDR2 YSLEER. This CDR3 is 17 amino acids long. Trimming removed 0 bases from V and 4 bases from J; junction bases left unmatched: 9.

V gene TRBV6-5 combines with J gene TRBJ1-4, with a tentative D call TRBD1 (5 bases). The CDR3 covers 15 residues. Trimming removed 6 bases at V and 1 base at J, with 12 bases between. Looked up from germline, CDR1 is MNHEY and CDR2 is SVGAGI. The CDR3 is CASSPSRVTNEKLFF. The CDR3 DNA reads TGTGCCAGCAGCCCTTCCAGGGTAACTAATGAAAAACTGTTTTTT.

The rearrangement links TRBV5-4 to TRBJ1-2; maybe TRBD1 (5 bases). This CDR3 comprises 14 residues. Trimming removed 4 bases from V and 8 bases from J, with 18 bases in between. Germline CDR1 SGHNT, CDR2 YYREEE (reference sequence). The CDR3 sequence: CASSPSQGGYGYTF. In DNA, the CDR3 is TGTGCCAGCAGCCCCAGTCAGGGTGGTTACGGCTACACCTTC.

The chain links TRBV27 to TRBJ2-7; TRBD2 agrees at 8 bases. The germline gives CDR1 MNHEY, CDR2 SMNVEV (reference sequence). The V and J ends lost 8 bases and 6 bases, in that order; junction bases with no gene match: 12. This CDR3 region has 14 residues. CDR3 in DNA: TGTGCCAGCTTATCAGCGGGGGTGGTTCCCGAGCAGTACTTC. It translates to CASLSAGVVPEQYF.